This paragraph covers one TCR beta chain sequence. The antigen is undetermined. TCRdb's copy holds only in-frame clones and misses some; the assay was immunoSEQ multiplex PCR. The table has 90,000 to 120,000 clones, over 80% seen once; the top ten hold around 5.9%. From germline, CDR1 is LNHDA and CDR2 SQIVND (reference sequence). This CDR3 region has 16 residues. Trimming removed 7 bases from V and 4 bases from J, with 22 bases in between. This entry is derived from a study of T cell responses to AZD1222 COVID-19 vaccine. Broader study findings: Recipients of AZD1222 seropositive at baseline numbered only 5 or 6. The breadth and depth of Spike-specific TCRs increased once two AZD1222 doses had been given.

J is TRBJ1-2 and V is TRBV19; possible D gene TRBD1, 5 bases. The receptor's source is an adult who received the AZD1222 COVID-19 vaccine. The specimen was peripheral blood, collected 28 days after the second AZD1222 dose. DNA for the CDR3: TGTGCCAGTACCGGAGTGTTACAGGCCTCTACCTATGGCTACACCTTC. As protein: CASTGVLQASTYGYTF.